This TCR beta chain was captured in a study of monozygotic twins with cystic fibrosis. Clones were sequenced by immunoSEQ multiplex PCR, and TCRdb holds only the in-frame ones, with some missing. The data contain around 12,000 clones, approximately 85% of them singletons. The V end was cut by 5 bases, the J end by 0 bases, with 20 bases between. The CDR3 covers 18 residues. Germline CDR1 SGHVS, CDR2 FNYEAQ. The sequenced sample consisted of blood. The chain links TRBV7-6 to TRBJ1-3, with D unclear. The TCR was taken from a man aged 18 to 29 with cystic fibrosis. The DNA of the CDR3 is TGTGCCAGCAGCCCCCGGTGGTCCGGTCCGAGCTCTGGAAACACCATATATTTT. Protein: CASSPRWSGPSSGNTIYF.